One and the same sample provided the 8 T cell receptor beta chains below, sequenced in a study of cytomegalovirus exposure and HLA in healthy donors (dated by TCRdb to the late 2010s). Receptors were amplified or captured by the immunoSEQ multiplex PCR assay. A mixture of 60 forward primers for TCR Vbeta segments and 13 reverse primers for TCR Jbeta segments was used in the multiplex PCR. In TCRdb, the immuneACCESS table is reduced to in-frame sequences with V and J assigned. These tables do not hold every clone; where another copy was compared, an unresolved V gene accounts for under half, and the others remain unexplained. The sample table on file contains around 140,000 clones. The ten largest make up approximately 1% of the sample. The sample comprised PBMCs. All receptors come from a male donor in good health and CMV-seronegative.

V is TRBV29-1 and J is TRBJ2-3; tentatively, D is TRBD2 (5 bases). The germline V and J ends were trimmed by 4 bases and 0 bases, with 14 bases remaining between them. Germline loops: CDR1 SQVTM, CDR2 ANQGSEA. This CDR3 spans 15 amino acids. DNA for the CDR3: TGCAGCGTTGGGAGGACTGCGACTAGCACAGATACGCAGTATTTT. This codes for CSVGRTATSTDTQYF.

The chain combines TRBV25-1 with TRBJ2-7; 9 bases agree with TRBD1. The CDR3 sequence is 14 residues long. The germline CDR1 and CDR2 sequences are MGHDK and SYGVNS. Trimming removed 6 bases from V and 1 base from J; junction bases left unmatched: 4. CDR3 coding DNA: TGTGCCAGCAGGGGACAGGGACCATCCTACGAGCAGTACTTC. It codes for CASRGQGPSYEQYF.

The chain recombines TRBV7-9 with TRBJ1-3; D ambiguous. Germline values: CDR1 SEHNR, CDR2 FQNEAQ (reference sequence). The CDR3 length is 13 residues. V was clipped by 1 base and J by 11 bases, with 12 bases between them. The CDR3 sequence is CASSLGGAEAIYF. CDR3 nucleotide sequence: TGTGCCAGCAGCTTAGGAGGAGCGGAGGCCATATATTTT.

This chain uses TRBV6-1 with TRBJ1-2; D unresolved. Germline values: CDR1 MNHNS, CDR2 SASEGT. The CDR3 extends over 15 amino acids. V was shortened by 2 bases and J by 1 base, with 11 bases between the two germline ends. CDR3 sequence (DNA): TGTGCCAGCAGTGAACGGGGATATGGTAACTATGGCTACACCTTC. Translation: CASSERGYGNYGYTF.

J is TRBJ2-4 and V is TRBV7-2; D gene uncertain. The CDR3 extends over 14 amino acids. CDR1 and CDR2 (germline): SGHTA, FQGNSA. The germline V and J ends were trimmed by 5 bases and 6 bases, with 14 bases remaining between them. The CDR3 protein is CASSPPRGRNIQYF. The CDR3 DNA follows: TGTGCCAGCAGCCCCCCCCGAGGCCGAAACATTCAGTACTTC.

The rearrangement links TRBV6-5 to TRBJ2-7; the D gene is possibly TRBD1 (5 bases). Trimming pared 2 bases from V and 1 base from J, leaving 12 bases between. Germline CDR1 and CDR2: MNHEY and SVGAGI. CDR3 length equals 15 residues. The DNA for the CDR3 is TGTGCCAGCAGTTACAGGGCAGGGTTATCCTACGAGCAGTACTTC. This codes for CASSYRAGLSYEQYF.

This sequence joins TRBV9 and TRBJ2-2, with D possibly matching TRBD1 (6 bases). There are 17 residues in the CDR3. V lost 1 base, J lost 1 base, and 14 bases lay in between. The germline V gene encodes CDR1 SGDLS and CDR2 YYNGEE. In DNA form, the CDR3 reads TGTGCCAGCAGCGTACTATCCCGGACAGAGAACACCGGGGAGCTGTTTTTT. This translates into CASSVLSRTENTGELFF.

The CDR3 here is CASSLRGLNTEAFF. Here the CDR3 DNA reads TGTGCCAGCAGTTTAAGGGGCCTCAACACTGAAGCTTTCTTT. The rearrangement joins TRBV27 to TRBJ1-1, with D possibly TRBD1 on 5 matching bases. The CDR3 sequence is 14 residues long. The germline CDR1 and CDR2 sequences are MNHEY and SMNVEV (reference sequence). Trimming pared 2 bases from V and 2 bases from J, leaving 9 bases between.